The 20 T cell receptor beta chains below come from one sample, sequenced in a study of beta chain features in type 1 diabetes. Broader study findings: Shortening of TCRB CDR3s, moderate but significant, appeared in all four CD4+ subsets of Type 1 diabetes patients.

The isolated RNA, all of it, was reverse transcribed, so expressed TCRB transcripts were what got sequenced. Profiling relied on immunoSEQ multiplex PCR, and the TCRdb table lists in-frame clones only, not all of them. The sample lists a few hundred thousand clones; 10% to 15% were seen once. Antigen specificity for these receptors is unknown. What was sequenced was naive CD4+ T cells from blood. All receptors derive from a woman younger than 30 with type 1 diabetes.

The chain uses TRBV25-1 and TRBJ2-1, with 9 nucleotides matching TRBD1. The CDR3 consists of 16 residues. The V segment lost 3 bases and the J segment 7 bases; nucleotides outside the gene matches: 10. CDR1 and CDR2 (germline): MGHDK, SYGVNS. The CDR3 DNA follows: TGTGCCAGCAGTGATAGGGGACAGGGTTCTTTGAATGAGCAGTTCTTC. This sequence encodes CASSDRGQGSLNEQFF.

This rearrangement joins TRBV11-1 to TRBJ1-1; D unclear. Germline CDR1 SGHAT, CDR2 FQDESV (reference sequence). This CDR3 has 15 residues. Trimming removed 5 bases from V and 1 base from J, with 14 bases in between. The DNA for the CDR3 is TGTGCCAGCAGCACCGCGGAACGGGAGAACACTGAAGCTTTCTTT. Translated, it gives CASSTAERENTEAFF.

This chain links TRBV20-1 with TRBJ1-1; possible D gene TRBD1, 5 bases. The CDR3 has 11 residues. Germline V gives CDR1 DFQATT, CDR2 SNEGSKA (reference sequence). V was trimmed by 5 bases and J by 6 bases, leaving 10 bases between them. The CDR3 nucleotides are TGCAGTGCTCCAGGGATTGCTGAAGCTTTCTTT. This translates into CSAPGIAEAFF.

This sequence joins TRBV5-4 and TRBJ2-7; 11 nucleotides align to TRBD2. The CDR3 contains 15 residues. J lost 4 bases, V lost 6 bases, and 9 bases had no gene match. The germline V gene encodes CDR1 SGHNT and CDR2 YYREEE (reference sequence). CDR3 residues: CASISLAGGNYEQYF. CDR3 bases: TGTGCCAGCATCTCCCTAGCGGGAGGAAATTACGAGCAGTACTTC.

The chain combines TRBV9 with TRBJ2-2, with 9 positions matching TRBD1. Losses at the gene ends were 4 bases for V and 3 bases for J; bases not matched to a gene: 7. Germline V gene sequence: CDR1 SGDLS, CDR2 YYNGEE. The CDR3 runs 16 residues. The CDR3 DNA sequence: TGTGCCAGCAGCTCAACCGGGACAGGGTACACCGGGGAGCTGTTTTTT. Encoded protein: CASSSTGTGYTGELFF.

The genes are TRBV6-1 and TRBJ2-7, with D tentatively TRBD1 (5 bases). The germline V gene encodes CDR1 MNHNS and CDR2 SASEGT. V was pared by 3 bases and J by 2 bases, with 14 bases between. The CDR3 totals 15 residues. CDR3: CASSETTGAPYEQYF. The CDR3 region has the DNA TGTGCCAGCAGTGAGACAACAGGAGCTCCCTACGAGCAGTACTTC.

The CDR3 protein is CASTRLGDRGVRTF. The CDR3 nucleotides are TGTGCCAGCACCCGACTTGGGGACAGGGGGGTTAGAACCTTC. The chain joins TRBV6-5 to TRBJ1-2; 11 bases fit TRBD1. The V segment lost 7 bases and the J segment 14 bases; nucleotides outside the gene matches: 15. The CDR3 consists of 14 residues. Germline assignment: CDR1 MNHEY and CDR2 SVGAGI.

The chain is built from TRBV11-2 and TRBJ1-5, with TRBD1 identical over 7 bases. The CDR3 sequence is 12 residues long. V dropped 5 bases and J dropped 7; count of bases not matched to a gene: 2. Looked up from germline, CDR1 is SGHAT and CDR2 is FQNNGV. This chain's CDR3 is CASSQQGQPQHF. The DNA for the CDR3 is TGTGCCAGCAGCCAACAGGGGCAGCCCCAGCATTTT.

This clone was observed a few times. The chain recombines TRBV25-1 with TRBJ1-2; D uncertain. The germline gives CDR1 MGHDK, CDR2 SYGVNS. This CDR3 contains 14 residues. V was clipped by 3 bases and J by 3 bases, with 11 bases between them. The CDR3 nucleotides are TGTGCCAGCAGTGAGGGAGGGTTCTACTATGGCTACACCTTC. As protein: CASSEGGFYYGYTF.

This sequence joins TRBV12-5 and TRBJ2-1; D gene ambiguous. The V and J ends lost 10 bases and 3 bases respectively, with 13 bases between them. There are 13 residues in the CDR3. In germline, CDR1 is LGHNT, CDR2 FRNRAP. Here the CDR3 DNA reads TGTGCTACCACCTTAGAGAACTACAATGAGCAGTTCTTC. It is translated as CATTLENYNEQFF.

The V and J genes are TRBV5-1 and TRBJ2-1, with D perhaps TRBD2 (5 bases). V lost 7 bases and J 0 bases, leaving 14 bases between the germline ends. The CDR3 is made up of 15 amino acids. The V gene's germline CDR1 is SGHRS and CDR2 YFSETQ. CDR3 residues: CASSEASSSYNEQFF. The CDR3 nucleotides are TGCGCCAGCTCGGAGGCTTCCAGCTCCTACAATGAGCAGTTCTTC.

To note about this clone: A junction end diverges from the germline sequence, so it may reflect a read error. The chain is built from TRBV19 and TRBJ1-5, with 8 bases that match TRBD1. The CDR3 has 15 amino acids. Germline V gene lookup returns CDR1 LNHDA and CDR2 SQIVND (reference sequence). CDR3 amino acids: CASSIEQGANRPQHF. CDR3 DNA sequence: TGTGCCAGTAGTATAGAGCAGGGGGCAAATCGGCCCCAGCATTTT.

V is TRBV4-3 and J is TRBJ1-2; TRBD1 might be the D (5 bases). The CDR3 covers 14 residues. From germline, CDR1 is LGHNA and CDR2 YSLEER. Trimming took 0 bases from V and 4 from J, leaving 9 bases between them. The CDR3 nucleotides are TGCGCCAGCAGCCAAGACGGGGGGACCTATGGCTACACCTTC. Amino acid sequence: CASSQDGGTYGYTF.

The chain is built from TRBV7-2 and TRBJ2-3, with TRBD2 matching 8 bases. Germline trimming cut 7 bases from V and 2 bases from J; bases unmatched to any gene: 5. The CDR3 spans 14 residues. Germline loops: CDR1 SGHTA, CDR2 FQGNSA. CDR3 DNA sequence: TGTGCCAGCACCCTTAGCGGGGCCACAGATACGCAGTATTTT. It encodes CASTLSGATDTQYF.

The chain joins TRBV7-3 to TRBJ2-3; 12 positions agree with TRBD2. Germline loops: CDR1 SGHTA, CDR2 FQGTGA. The CDR3 length is 16 residues. With 4 bases clipped from V and 2 bases from J, the junction kept 4 bases outside the gene matches. The CDR3 is CASSSGLAGNTDTQYF. CDR3 DNA: TGTGCCAGCAGCTCCGGACTAGCGGGAAACACAGATACGCAGTATTTT.

This clone showed up just a few times. The chain joins TRBV5-1 to TRBJ2-2, with D tentatively TRBD1 (5 bases). This CDR3 is built from 14 residues. Trimming removed 5 bases from V and 6 bases from J, with 14 bases in between. Germline-derived CDR1 and CDR2 are SGHRS and YFSETQ. The CDR3 DNA follows: TGCGCCAGCAGTTTAGGGGCCCGCGCCGGGGAGCTGTTTTTT. This gives the protein CASSLGARAGELFF.

In its sample, this clone was seen a few times. This chain links TRBV4-3 with TRBJ2-3; a weak D match, TRBD2 (6 bases). Germline V gives CDR1 LGHNA, CDR2 YSLEER. The CDR3 contains 15 residues. Trimming pared 1 base from V and 0 bases from J, leaving 8 bases between. The CDR3 protein is CASSQVGGSTDTQYF. For the CDR3, the DNA is TGCGCCAGCAGCCAAGTTGGGGGGAGCACAGATACGCAGTATTTT.

A few counts support this clone. The chain uses TRBV5-6 and TRBJ1-2; D is ambiguous. This CDR3 contains 15 residues. Trimming removed 3 bases at V and 2 bases at J, with 14 bases between. Germline CDR1 reads SGHDT; CDR2 reads YYEEEE. CDR3 sequence: CASSSGWWANYGYTF. In nucleotides, the CDR3 is TGTGCCAGCAGCTCGGGGTGGTGGGCAAACTATGGCTACACCTTC.

This chain connects TRBV25-1 to TRBJ2-2; possibly TRBD1 for D (6 bases). The CDR3 length is 13 residues. V was trimmed by 6 bases and J by 6 bases, leaving 11 bases between them. CDR1 MGHDK and CDR2 SYGVNS come from the germline V gene. The CDR3 region is CASRSTGSGELFF. The CDR3 DNA is TGTGCCAGCAGGAGCACAGGGTCCGGGGAGCTGTTTTTT.

The V call is TRBV25-1, the J call TRBJ2-5; unclear D gene. Trimming pared 5 bases from V and 1 base from J, leaving 8 bases between. Germline V gene data show CDR1 as MGHDK and CDR2 as SYGVNS. This CDR3 comprises 13 residues. In DNA, the CDR3 is TGTGCCAGCAGTACAGTCGTCCAAGAGACCCAGTACTTC. Its translation: CASSTVVQETQYF.